This TCR beta chain is from a study of T cell repertoires and Cas9 in healthy adults. At the level of the study: Multi-effector potency, cytotoxicity and lineage were assessed in SpCas9-reactive CD4 and CD8 T cells. Study outcomes and limitations: SpCas9-reactive effector T cells were reportedly restrained in vitro by SpCas9-reactive regulatory T cells.

A word on this clone: Antigen: not known.

The length of the CDR3 is 15 residues. Trimming shortened V by 3 bases and J by 2 bases, and 14 bases separated the two germline ends. Per germline, CDR1 SGHRS and CDR2 YFSETQ. Assay: immunoSEQ multiplex PCR; the TCRdb copy retains only in-frame clones and omits some. The sample holds around 15,000 clones, about nine tenths seen once. The sample consisted of Tregs (CD4+, CD25+, CD127-, CD137-, CD154-) from PBMCs; culture status not recorded. The sequence came from a human donor in good health. The chain has TRBV5-1 and TRBJ1-2; D unclear. The CDR3 region is CASSWTPEGNYGYTF. As DNA, the CDR3 is TGCGCCAGCAGCTGGACTCCGGAAGGGAACTATGGCTACACCTTC.